The 30 T cell receptor beta chains reported below all come from one sample, sequenced in a study of shared clonotypes between healthy human individuals. The data were produced by immunoSEQ multiplex PCR, yet TCRdb's version contains in-frame clones alone and is incomplete. Here the sample spans roughly 2.4 million clones, under 97% being singletons. Sequencing input: naive CD4+ T cells sorted from blood. Specified subset: CD45RA+ positively selected. The receptors come from a man aged 18 to 29 in good health.

The CDR3 DNA is TGTGCCAGCAGTTACGAGGGACACATGTATTCACCCCTCCACTTT. Translation: CASSYEGHMYSPLHF. V usage is TRBV6-5 and J usage is TRBJ1-6, with D possibly matching TRBD1 (6 bases). Per the germline V gene, CDR1 is MNHEY and CDR2 is SVGAGI. CDR3 size: 15 residues. Trimming removed 2 bases at V and 8 bases at J, with 13 bases between.

The chain has TRBV25-1 and TRBJ1-1; no clear D gene. From germline, CDR1 is MGHDK and CDR2 SYGVNS. The CDR3 loop spans 13 amino acids. V dropped 4 bases and J dropped 4 bases, with 10 bases sitting between them. Written as DNA, the CDR3 is TGTGCCAGCAGTGGACCGCATCTCACTGAAGCTTTCTTT. It translates to CASSGPHLTEAFF.

The chain joins TRBV11-3 to TRBJ2-1, with D perhaps matching TRBD2 (7 bases). CDR3 length equals 15 residues. Looked up from germline, CDR1 is SGHNT and CDR2 is YENEEA. Between the trimmed V and J ends, which lost 4 bases and 3 bases, there was a span of 13 bases. The CDR3 DNA follows: TGTGCCAGCAGCTCCCGGGGGGCTAACTACAATGAGCAGTTCTTC. Translation: CASSSRGANYNEQFF.

The V call is TRBV5-1, the J call TRBJ2-7, with 8 bases fitting TRBD2. V was pared by 4 bases and J by 1 base, with 10 bases of the junction left unmatched. In germline, CDR1 is SGHRS, CDR2 YFSETQ. There are 16 residues in the CDR3. The CDR3 coding sequence is TGCGCCAGCAGCCCGGGAGGGGGGACATCTTCCTACGAGCAGTACTTC. Translated, it gives CASSPGGGTSSYEQYF.

The V gene is TRBV6-5, the J gene TRBJ1-2; 9 positions match TRBD1. The CDR3 is 12 amino acids. Germline CDR1 and CDR2: MNHEY and SVGAGI. V was clipped by 5 bases and J by 6 bases; unmatched bases: 1. CDR3 protein: CASSGTGNGYTF. As DNA, the CDR3 is TGTGCCAGCAGTGGGACAGGGAATGGCTACACCTTC.

The genes are TRBV11-3 and TRBJ2-3; possibly TRBD1 for D (6 bases). Germline-derived CDR1 and CDR2 are SGHNT and YENEEA. V lost 6 bases and J 2 bases, leaving 12 bases between the germline ends. This CDR3 has 14 residues. For the CDR3, the DNA is TGTGCCAGCAGTTTGGGGGCCACCACAGATACGCAGTATTTT. Translated, it gives CASSLGATTDTQYF. Based on the CDR3 plus reference TRBV11-3 and TRBJ2-3, the full variable domain is EAGVVQSPRYKIIEKKQPVAFWCNPISGHNTLYWYLQNLGQGPELLIRYENEEAVDDSQLPKDRFSAERLKGVDSTLKIQPAELGDSAVYLCASSLGATTDTQYFGPGTRLTVL.

V gene TRBV5-1 combines with J gene TRBJ1-1; D ambiguous. This CDR3 has 15 residues. The ends were cut back, 0 bases at V and 1 base at J, with 10 bases in the middle. CDR1 SGHRS and CDR2 YFSETQ come from the germline V gene. The CDR3 DNA sequence: TGCGCCAGCAGCTTGGATCAGAAACAGAACACTGAAGCTTTCTTT. This translates into CASSLDQKQNTEAFF.

This chain connects TRBV4-1 to TRBJ1-3; D perhaps matches TRBD1 (6 bases). The CDR3 is 19 residues long. V shed 1 base and J shed 7 bases, with 26 bases lying between them. CDR1 and CDR2 (germline): MGHRA, YSYEKL. Here the CDR3 DNA reads TGCGCCAGCAGCCAAGCTTTTACAGGGATCTTAGCGGGGGTGAACACCATATATTTT. Amino acid sequence: CASSQAFTGILAGVNTIYF.

V usage is TRBV28 and J usage is TRBJ1-2, with TRBD1 matching over 7 bases. The CDR3 runs to 16 residues. Germline loops: CDR1 MDHEN, CDR2 SYDVKM. The trim removed 6 bases at V and 5 bases at J, leaving 15 bases unmatched. The CDR3 region has the DNA TGTGCCAGCAGATTGCCCCTACAGGGGCTTGGGTATGGCTACACCTTC. Its translation: CASRLPLQGLGYGYTF.

The chain links TRBV5-4 to TRBJ2-2; D uncertain. The CDR3 has 16 amino acids. Germline loops: CDR1 SGHNT, CDR2 YYREEE (reference sequence). V was shortened by 4 bases and J by 4 bases, with 17 bases between the two germline ends. This chain's CDR3 is CASSPGPALSTGELFF. As DNA, the CDR3 is TGTGCCAGCAGCCCGGGCCCAGCCCTGTCCACCGGGGAGCTGTTTTTT.

V usage is TRBV25-1 and J usage is TRBJ2-3; 7 nucleotides agree with TRBD2. CDR3 size: 17 residues. V trimming: 2 bases; J trimming: 5 bases; junction bases outside the gene matches: 13. The germline V gene encodes CDR1 MGHDK and CDR2 SYGVNS. As DNA, the CDR3 is TGTGCCAGCAGTGAACCCTTGGGGGGAGGGCCGATAGATACGCAGTATTTT. This sequence encodes CASSEPLGGGPIDTQYF.

The chain's CDR3 is CASSYSQTSVAEQYF. The CDR3 DNA sequence: TGTGCCAGCAGTTACTCTCAGACTAGTGTGGCCGAGCAGTACTTC. The rearrangement joins TRBV6-6 to TRBJ2-7; D is possibly TRBD2 (6 bases). V shed 0 bases and J shed 6 bases, with 15 bases lying between them. This CDR3 has 15 residues. Per germline, CDR1 MNHNY and CDR2 SVGAGI (reference sequence).

The V call is TRBV7-3, the J call TRBJ1-6; 9 bases are a match to TRBD1. Trimming took 5 bases from V and 7 from J; bases not matched to a gene: 6. The CDR3 loop spans 15 amino acids. Germline V CDR1 and CDR2: SGHTA, FQGTGA. DNA for the CDR3: TGTGCCAGCAGCGCACGGGGACAGGGCAATTCACCCCTCCACTTT. Its translation is CASSARGQGNSPLHF. The full variable domain, its missing parts supplied by reference TRBV7-3 and TRBJ1-6, is GAGVSQTPSNKVTEKGKYVELRCDPISGHTALYWYRQSLGQGPEFLIYFQGTGAADDSGLPNDRFFAVRPEGSVSTLKIQRTERGDSAVYLCASSARGQGNSPLHFGNGTRLTVT.

The chain carries TRBV4-1 and TRBJ1-2; D is undetermined. The CDR3 has 18 residues. The germline gives CDR1 MGHRA, CDR2 YSYEKL. V was clipped by 0 bases and J by 0 bases, with 17 bases between them. The CDR3 DNA follows: TGCGCCAGCAGCCAAGACCTGACGACCCCTTCGGCTAACTATGGCTACACCTTC. Encoded protein: CASSQDLTTPSANYGYTF.

The chain has TRBV28 and TRBJ2-7; 7 positions agree with TRBD1. The CDR3 sequence is 14 residues long. The germline V gene encodes CDR1 MDHEN and CDR2 SYDVKM. Trimming cost V 6 bases and J 3 bases; bases outside gene matches: 8. This CDR3 is CASRGWGQRYEQYF. The CDR3 nucleotides read TGTGCCAGCAGAGGATGGGGACAGCGCTACGAGCAGTACTTC.

About this clone: The sample has other DNA sequences that encode this CDR3 too. The rearrangement links TRBV10-3 to TRBJ2-5; unclear D gene. The CDR3 extends over 14 amino acids. V was pared by 0 bases and J by 5 bases, with 10 bases between. Germline assignment: CDR1 ENHRY and CDR2 SYGVKD. The CDR3 reads CAISESQGRETQYF. DNA for the CDR3: TGTGCCATCAGTGAGTCGCAAGGCCGGGAGACCCAGTACTTC.

V gene TRBV10-3 combines with J gene TRBJ2-3; 9 positions agree with TRBD2. Germline lookup yields CDR1 ENHRY and CDR2 SYGVKD. The CDR3 has 16 amino acids. With 3 bases clipped from V and 2 bases from J, the junction kept 6 bases outside the gene matches. CDR3 amino acids: CAISDQLAGYTDTQYF. The CDR3 DNA reads TGTGCCATCAGTGATCAACTAGCGGGTTACACAGATACGCAGTATTTT.

CDR3 in DNA: TGTGCCAGCGGGGGGCGGACAGGGAACACTGAAGCTTTCTTT. This codes for CASGGRTGNTEAFF. V is TRBV6-6 and J is TRBJ1-1; 7 nucleotides line up with TRBD1. In germline, CDR1 is MNHNY, CDR2 SVGAGI (reference sequence). The CDR3 has 14 amino acids. The J segment lost 1 base and the V segment lost 8 bases, leaving 7 bases of the junction unmatched.

The DNA for the CDR3 is TGTGCCAGCTCACCGGGACAGTTTCGAAAACTGTTTTTT. It specifies CASSPGQFRKLFF. The chain joins TRBV18 to TRBJ1-4; TRBD1 matches at 7 bases. Germline loops: CDR1 KGHSH, CDR2 LQKENI. The CDR3 sequence is 13 residues long. The J segment lost 10 bases and the V segment lost 3 bases, leaving 5 bases of the junction unmatched.

The genes are TRBV28 and TRBJ1-1; D possibly corresponds to TRBD1 (5 bases). Trimming removed 5 bases from V and 7 bases from J, with 20 bases in between. Germline CDR1 MDHEN, CDR2 SYDVKM. The CDR3 is 15 residues long. The CDR3 sequence is CASSPPRGIGGEAFF. The CDR3 nucleotides read TGTGCCAGCAGTCCCCCGCGGGGGATCGGAGGTGAAGCTTTCTTT.

The CDR3 region is CASSLEAGTTGNTIYF. The CDR3 DNA reads as TGTGCCAGCAGCTTAGAGGCAGGCACAACAGGAAACACCATATATTTT. The rearrangement uses TRBV7-4 and TRBJ1-3; D is ambiguous. In germline, CDR1 is SGHVT, CDR2 SQSDAQ. Trimming left V 1 base short and J 4 bases short, with 14 bases between. The CDR3 consists of 16 residues.

The genes are TRBV5-1 and TRBJ2-2; the D is unclear. This CDR3 is 14 amino acids long. Germline CDR1 reads SGHRS; CDR2 reads YFSETQ. The V and J ends lost 0 bases and 2 bases respectively, with 5 bases between them. CDR3 loop: CASSLADNTGELFF. The CDR3 bases are TGCGCCAGCAGCTTGGCGGATAACACCGGGGAGCTGTTTTTT. The whole variable domain, filled in from reference TRBV5-1 and TRBJ2-2, reads KAGVTQTPRYLIKTRGQQVTLSCSPISGHRSVSWYQQTPGQGLQFLFEYFSETQRNKGNFPGRFSGRQFSNSRSEMNVSTLELGDSALYLCASSLADNTGELFFGEGSRLTVL.

CDR3 coding DNA: TGTGCCAGCAGCCTAACCCGGGACAGAATGAACACTGAAGCTTTCTTT. It specifies CASSLTRDRMNTEAFF. This chain links TRBV5-6 with TRBJ1-1; TRBD1 aligns across 7 bases. CDR1 and CDR2 (germline): SGHDT, YYEEEE. CDR3 size: 16 residues. V dropped 4 bases and J dropped 0; count of bases not matched to a gene: 9.

For this clone: In the same sample, other DNA sequences code for this CDR3. The J gene is TRBJ2-1, the V gene TRBV29-1; no reliable D call. CDR1 is SQVTM, CDR2 ANQGSEA, per germline. V lost 5 bases, J lost 5 bases, and 4 bases lay in between. The length of the CDR3 is 10 residues. CDR3 in amino acids: CSVRDNEQFF. The CDR3 region has the DNA TGCAGCGTTCGGGACAATGAGCAGTTCTTC.

This rearrangement joins TRBV30 to TRBJ2-7; the D gene could be TRBD1 or TRBD2 (6 bases each). The CDR3 has 15 amino acids. V lost 0 bases, J lost 4 bases, and 16 bases lay in between. Looked up from germline, CDR1 is GTSNPN and CDR2 is SVGIG (reference sequence). As DNA, the CDR3 is TGTGCCTGGAGTGTACCGGGGGCAGTCTCGTACGAGCAGTACTTC. Its translation: CAWSVPGAVSYEQYF.

The rearrangement uses TRBV10-1 and TRBJ2-1; D is ambiguous. The CDR3 loop spans 14 amino acids. Trimming stripped 4 bases from V and 0 bases from J, with 7 bases between. Germline CDR1 is WNHNN and CDR2 is SYGVQD (reference sequence). The CDR3 nucleotides read TGCGCCAGCAGTGCACAGCCCTCCTACAATGAGCAGTTCTTC. Its protein is CASSAQPSYNEQFF.

The rearrangement uses TRBV7-2 and TRBJ2-1, with D uncertain. The V gene lost 3 bases and the J gene lost 2 bases, with 11 bases spanning the gap. The CDR3 covers 15 residues. CDR1 is SGHTA and CDR2 is FQGNSA in the germline V gene. This CDR3 reads CASSLDPSTYNEQFF. The CDR3 DNA sequence: TGTGCCAGCAGCTTGGACCCAAGCACCTACAATGAGCAGTTCTTC.

The V gene is TRBV19, the J gene TRBJ1-5; TRBD1 might be the D (6 bases). CDR1 LNHDA and CDR2 SQIVND come from the germline V gene (reference sequence). Trimming took off 3 bases at V and 2 bases at J, with 11 bases between the two ends. The CDR3 is 15 amino acids. CDR3 DNA: TGTGCCAGTAGTATCGGGGCAGGGGGCAATCAGCCCCAGCATTTT. Residues: CASSIGAGGNQPQHF.

The J gene is TRBJ2-7, the V gene TRBV6-6; TRBD2 matches at 7 bases. The CDR3 loop spans 16 amino acids. V lost 2 bases, J lost 3 bases, and 10 bases stayed unmatched. Germline-derived CDR1 and CDR2 are MNHNY and SVGAGI (reference sequence). CDR3 nucleotides: TGTGCCAGCAGTTACGGGGGGGGGAGCAGGAACTACGAGCAGTACTTC. Amino acids: CASSYGGGSRNYEQYF.

This chain joins TRBV30 and TRBJ1-5; no clear D. This CDR3 contains 15 residues. The V end was cut by 4 bases, the J end by 5 bases, with 18 bases between. CDR1 and CDR2 (germline): GTSNPN, SVGIG (reference sequence). The CDR3 spells CAWTPRAAPYQPQHF. CDR3 DNA sequence: TGTGCCTGGACCCCCCGGGCAGCACCTTATCAGCCCCAGCATTTT.